This T cell receptor beta chain was sequenced during a study of T cell repertoires in cytomegalovirus infection. CDR3 size: 12 residues. Concerning this clonotype: Its antigen is unknown. An end of the junction differs from the germline gene, which may be a read error.

Each CDR3 protein gets one entry after TCRdb re-called the reads with MiXCR. The sample contains hundreds of thousands of distinct CDR3 sequences, about 29% of which appear only once. Study-wide findings and caveats: Using cumulative public TCR beta family frequency, the authors identified those who carried CMV together with the relevant HLA.

The V call is TRBV7-1, the J call TRBJ2-7; D is uncertain. TRBV7-1 is sorted into the ORF group, with uncertain function. Sequences were derived from cultured PBMCs, sampled from culture after CMV antigen stimulation. This clonotype originated in a human donor in good health (CMV status not recorded). Some clones in this sample may be carry-over from other donors' samples. This CDR3 reads CASSSVTYELYF. CDR3 in DNA: TGTGCCAGCAGCTCGGTGACGTACGAGCTGTACTTC.